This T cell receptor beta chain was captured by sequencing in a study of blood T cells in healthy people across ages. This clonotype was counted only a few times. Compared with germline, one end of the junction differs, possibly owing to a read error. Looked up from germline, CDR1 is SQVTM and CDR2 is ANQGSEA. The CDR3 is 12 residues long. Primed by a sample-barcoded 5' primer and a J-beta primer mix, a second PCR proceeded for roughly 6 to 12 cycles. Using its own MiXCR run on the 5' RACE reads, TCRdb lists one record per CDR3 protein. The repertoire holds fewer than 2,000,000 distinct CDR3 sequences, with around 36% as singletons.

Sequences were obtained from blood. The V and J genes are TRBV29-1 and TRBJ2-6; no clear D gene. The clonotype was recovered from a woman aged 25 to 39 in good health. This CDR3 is CSVYSEANVLTF. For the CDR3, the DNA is TGCAGCGTCTATTCTGAGGCCAACGTCCTGACTTTC.